The source of this T cell receptor beta chain is a study of blood T cell repertoires in COVID-19. Study-level information: Italy, Spain and the United States were the sources of the convalescent and acute COVID-19 samples. T cells, B-cell-depleted T cells, or PBMCs provided the cDNA or gDNA that served as material.

In the authors' methods: Reference gene primers were amplified, and this amplification served to estimate nucleated cell counts. Assay used: immunoSEQ multiplex PCR; TCRdb lists only in-frame clones, some missing. The DNA was the basis for D and trimming; V, J and clone size are from that table. The table lists more than 120,000 clones, approximately 88% of them singletons. Germline CDR1 is SNHLY and CDR2 is FYNNEI. CDR3 length: 12 residues. Deletions cut 5 bases from V and 2 bases from J, with 3 bases between. This TCR was sampled from a woman aged 45 to 65 with acute or convalescent COVID-19. This chain joins TRBV2 and TRBJ2-2; no clear D. The specimen was peripheral blood. The CDR3 bases are TGTGCCAGCAGTATAAACACCGGGGAGCTGTTTTTT. Translation: CASSINTGELFF.